The source of this T cell receptor (beta chain) is a study of cytomegalovirus exposure and HLA in healthy donors. PCR involved 60 Vbeta and 13 Jbeta primers. Data came from immunoSEQ multiplex PCR; TCRdb stores just in-frame clones and leaves some out. The sample includes 97,000 or so clones, roughly four fifths of them seen just once. CDR1 is MDHEN, CDR2 SYDVKM, per germline. The V and J ends lost 8 bases and 7 bases respectively, with 9 bases between them. This CDR3 is built from 10 residues. The chain has TRBV28 and TRBJ2-7; D gene uncertain. Sequencing was performed on PBMCs. The source of this sequence is a male donor in good health and CMV-seropositive. This CDR3 reads CASGGGEQYF. DNA for the CDR3: TGTGCCAGCGGCGGTGGGGAGCAGTACTTC.